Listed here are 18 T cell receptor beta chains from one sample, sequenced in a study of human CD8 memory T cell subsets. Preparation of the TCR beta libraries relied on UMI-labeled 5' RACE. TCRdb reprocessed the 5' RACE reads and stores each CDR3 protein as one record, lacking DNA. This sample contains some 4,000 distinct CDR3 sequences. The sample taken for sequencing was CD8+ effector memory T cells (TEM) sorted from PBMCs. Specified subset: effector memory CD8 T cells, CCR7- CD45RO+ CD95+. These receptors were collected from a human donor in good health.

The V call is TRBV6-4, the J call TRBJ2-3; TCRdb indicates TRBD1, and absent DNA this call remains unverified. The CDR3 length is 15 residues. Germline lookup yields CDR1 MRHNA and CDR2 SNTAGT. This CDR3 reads CASSDGAGGTDTQYF.

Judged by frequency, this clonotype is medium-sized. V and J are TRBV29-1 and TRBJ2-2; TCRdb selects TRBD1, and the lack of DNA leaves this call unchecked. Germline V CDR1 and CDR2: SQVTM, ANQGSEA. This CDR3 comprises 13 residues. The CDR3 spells CSVVQGETGELFF.

The chain's CDR3 is CASSVPGLNSGNTIYF. This chain links TRBV13 with TRBJ1-3. The germline gives CDR1 PRHDT, CDR2 FYEKMQ (reference sequence). This CDR3 has 16 residues.

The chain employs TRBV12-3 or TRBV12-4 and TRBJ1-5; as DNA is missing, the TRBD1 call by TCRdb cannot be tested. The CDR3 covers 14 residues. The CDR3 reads CASRSTGVFQPQHF.

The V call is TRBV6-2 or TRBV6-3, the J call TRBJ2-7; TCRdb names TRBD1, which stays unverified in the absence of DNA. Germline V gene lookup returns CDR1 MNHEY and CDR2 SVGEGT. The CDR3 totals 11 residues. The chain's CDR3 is CASSYGGEQYF.

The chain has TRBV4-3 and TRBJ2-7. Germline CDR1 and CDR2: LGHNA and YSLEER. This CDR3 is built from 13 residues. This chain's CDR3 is CASSQDYQSEQYF.

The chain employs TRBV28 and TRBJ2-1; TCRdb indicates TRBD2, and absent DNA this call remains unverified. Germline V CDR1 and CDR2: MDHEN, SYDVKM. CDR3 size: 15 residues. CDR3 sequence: CASSPLTSGMSEQFF.

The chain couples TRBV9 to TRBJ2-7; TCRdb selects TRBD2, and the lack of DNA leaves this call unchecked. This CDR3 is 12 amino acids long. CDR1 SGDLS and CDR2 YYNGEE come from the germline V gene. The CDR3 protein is CASSPGGHEQYF.

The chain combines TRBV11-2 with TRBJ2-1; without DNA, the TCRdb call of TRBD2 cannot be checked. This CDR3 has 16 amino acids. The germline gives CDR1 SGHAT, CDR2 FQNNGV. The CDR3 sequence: CASSFAGSGRDNEQFF. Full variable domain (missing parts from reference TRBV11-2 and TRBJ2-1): EAGVAQSPRYKIIEKRQSVAFWCNPISGHATLYWYQQILGQGPKLLIQFQNNGVVDDSQLPKDRFSAERLKGVDSTLKIQPAKLEDSAVYLCASSFAGSGRDNEQFFGPGTRLTVL.

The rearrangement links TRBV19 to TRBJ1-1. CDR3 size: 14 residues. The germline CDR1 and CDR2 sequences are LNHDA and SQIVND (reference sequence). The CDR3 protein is CASTPADLNTEAFF.

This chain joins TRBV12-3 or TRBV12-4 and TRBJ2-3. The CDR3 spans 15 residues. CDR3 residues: CASSLIRASTDTQYF.

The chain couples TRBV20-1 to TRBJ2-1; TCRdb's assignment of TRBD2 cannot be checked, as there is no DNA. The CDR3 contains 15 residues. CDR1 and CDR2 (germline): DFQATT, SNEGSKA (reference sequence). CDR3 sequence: CSAKSSGEDYNEQFF.

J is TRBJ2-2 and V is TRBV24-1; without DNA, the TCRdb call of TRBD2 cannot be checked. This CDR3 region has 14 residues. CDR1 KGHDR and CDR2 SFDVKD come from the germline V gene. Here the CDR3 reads CATSVGRDSGELFF.

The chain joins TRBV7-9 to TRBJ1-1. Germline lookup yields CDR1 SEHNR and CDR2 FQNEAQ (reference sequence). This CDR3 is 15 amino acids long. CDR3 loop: CASSLVGGSYTEAFF.

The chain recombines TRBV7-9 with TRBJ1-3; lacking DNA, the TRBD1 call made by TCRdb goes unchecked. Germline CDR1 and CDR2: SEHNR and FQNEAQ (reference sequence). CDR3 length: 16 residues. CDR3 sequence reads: CASSYSGTGGGNTIYF.

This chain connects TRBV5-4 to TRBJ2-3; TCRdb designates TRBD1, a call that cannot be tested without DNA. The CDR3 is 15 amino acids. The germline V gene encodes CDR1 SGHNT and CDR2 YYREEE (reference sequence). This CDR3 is CASSPERGGRNTQYF. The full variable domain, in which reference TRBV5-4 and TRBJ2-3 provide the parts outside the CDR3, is ETGVTQSPTHLIKTRGQQVTLRCSSQSGHNTVSWYQQALGQGPQFIFQYYREEENGRGNFPPRFSGLQFPNYSSELNVNALELDDSALYLCASSPERGGRNTQYFGPGTRLTVL.

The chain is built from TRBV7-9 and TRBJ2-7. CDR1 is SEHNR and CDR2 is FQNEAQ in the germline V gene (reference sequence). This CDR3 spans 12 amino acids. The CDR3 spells CASSPRIGEQYF.

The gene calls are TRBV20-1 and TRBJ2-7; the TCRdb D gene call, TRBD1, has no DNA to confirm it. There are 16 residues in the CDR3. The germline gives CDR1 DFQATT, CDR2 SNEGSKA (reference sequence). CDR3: CSASSSGGRFSYEQYF.